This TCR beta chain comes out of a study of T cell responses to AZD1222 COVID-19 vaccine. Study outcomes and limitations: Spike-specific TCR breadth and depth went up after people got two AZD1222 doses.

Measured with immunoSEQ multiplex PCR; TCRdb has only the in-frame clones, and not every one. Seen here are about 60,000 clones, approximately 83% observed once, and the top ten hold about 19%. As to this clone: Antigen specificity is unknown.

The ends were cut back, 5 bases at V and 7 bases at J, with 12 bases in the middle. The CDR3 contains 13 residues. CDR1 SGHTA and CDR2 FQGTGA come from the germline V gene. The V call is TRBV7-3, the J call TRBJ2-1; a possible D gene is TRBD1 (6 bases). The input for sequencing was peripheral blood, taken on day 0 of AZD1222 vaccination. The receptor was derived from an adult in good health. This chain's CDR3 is CASSPTGRNEQFF. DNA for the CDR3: TGTGCCAGCAGCCCCACAGGGAGAAATGAGCAGTTCTTC.